Below, one T cell receptor beta chain is given with its context. What it binds is not known. Reprocessing the 5' RACE reads, TCRdb reports a single entry for every CDR3 protein and omits DNA. Reported are 200,000 to 300,000 distinct CDR3 sequences; the ten largest clones contain about 0.39%. The data originate from a study of T cells expressing NK-cell markers. Findings and limits, study-wide: Six or seven donors had dominant NKG2C+ clonotypes that comprised about 1.0-7.0% of their CD8+ T cells.

This CDR3 is built from 15 residues. Germline V lookup: CDR1 SGHAT, CDR2 FQNNGV. The sequencing input was blood T cells: a sorted CD56 or NKG2C T cell subset, CD4+ or CD8+ T cells, or bulk PBMC T cells (not recorded which). The clonotype was recovered from a man between 18 and 35 years old in good health. The chain recombines TRBV11-2 with TRBJ1-1; TCRdb names TRBD1, which stays unverified in the absence of DNA. This CDR3 is CASSLLGAVNTEAFF.